This is a list of T cell receptor beta chains from one sample in a study of identical twins. TCRdb ran MiXCR on the 5' RACE reads and lists one entry per CDR3 protein. The data show roughly 1,500,000 distinct CDR3 sequences, roughly a third seen once. The source material was cord blood. These receptors all stem from a newborn girl in good health. CDR3s include the opening cysteine and the closing phenylalanine or tryptophan. A D gene is named only where the DNA matches it firmly. A clone size is listed for some rows: how often the clone was seen (once, few, many), or a class if it is expanded.

clone size	D gene	V gene	J gene	CDR3 DNA	CDR3 protein
NA	NA	TRBV5-5	TRBJ1-6	TGTGCCAGCAGCTTGCAACAGAGCTCCTATAATTCACCCCTCCACTTT	CASSLQQSSYNSPLHF
NA	NA	TRBV2	TRBJ1-5	TGTGCCAGCGCCTCCAATCAGCCCCAGCATTTT	CASASNQPQHF
NA	NA	TRBV2	TRBJ2-1	TGTGCCAGCATTTCCCCGGAGGCAGGAGCCTACAATGAGCAGTTCTTC	CASISPEAGAYNEQFF
few	NA	TRBV6-7	TRBJ2-7	TGTGCCAGCAGTTACTCGACAGGAATCGGGGGGTACGAGCAGTACTTC	CASSYSTGIGGYEQYF
few	NA	TRBV28	TRBJ2-4	TGTGCCACCGCACAGGCCCCCAAAAACATTCAGTACTTC	CATAQAPKNIQYF
many	TRBD1	TRBV4-2	TRBJ2-7	TGTGCCAGCAGCCAAGAGTCAGGGGGCCTTACCGAGCAGTACTTC	CASSQESGGLTEQYF
many	NA	TRBV7-9	TRBJ1-2	TGTGCCAGCAGCTTAACGGGGACTCGCTATGGCTACACCTTC	CASSLTGTRYGYTF
NA	TRBD2	TRBV20-1	TRBJ2-1	TGCAGTGCTCCCAATGGAACTAGCGGGAGACTGAATCTTCTGAATGAGCAGTTCTTC	CSAPNGTSGRLNLLNEQFF
few	NA	TRBV27	TRBJ1-5	TGTGCCAGCAGATCCGGGGCCTACAATCAGCCCCAGCATTTT	CASRSGAYNQPQHF
few	NA	TRBV10-3	TRBJ2-7	TGTGCCATCAGTGCCGACGGACCCTCCTACGAGCAGTACTTC	CAISADGPSYEQYF
few	NA	TRBV24-1	TRBJ2-1	TGTGCCACCAGCCCGGGGTCCTACAATGAGCAGTTCTTC	CATSPGSYNEQFF
few	TRBD2	TRBV5-1	TRBJ2-3	TGCGCCAGCAGCTCCAAACTAGCGGGGACCCGGGGTACGCAGTATTTT	CASSSKLAGTRGTQYF
NA	TRBD2	TRBV6-1	TRBJ2-5	TGTGCCAGCAGTGAAGTCTGGCGGGGGACTTTATACCAAGAGACCCAGTACTTC	CASSEVWRGTLYQETQYF
NA	NA	TRBV20-1	TRBJ1-6	TGCAGTGCCCAGGACGATAGCTCCTATAATTCACCCCTCCACTTT	CSAQDDSSYNSPLHF
NA	NA	TRBV10-3	TRBJ2-7	TGTGCCATTTCAGAAGGAAAGAACGAGCAGTACTTC	CAISEGKNEQYF
NA	TRBD1	TRBV12-5	TRBJ1-2	TGTGCTAGTGGTTTGGGACAGGGTGGCTACACCTTC	CASGLGQGGYTF
NA	NA	TRBV30	TRBJ2-7	TGTGCCTGGGACAAGGGACTCTACGAGCAGTACTTC	CAWDKGLYEQYF
NA	NA	TRBV20-1	TRBJ2-7	TGCAGTGCTAGAGATCCCCATTCCGGGACGAGGGCTTTGGGGCAGTACTTC	CSARDPHSGTRALGQYF
few	NA	TRBV11-2	TRBJ1-4	TGTGCCAGCAGCTTAGGTTTTGCGGGACCTAATGAAAAACTGTTTTTT	CASSLGFAGPNEKLFF
NA	TRBD1	TRBV9	TRBJ2-1	TGTGCCAGCAGCGTAGAGGTGGGACAGGGCAATGAGCAGTTCTTC	CASSVEVGQGNEQFF
NA	TRBD2	TRBV20-1	TRBJ2-1	TGCAGTGCCAACGGGCTAGCGGGAGTAAATGAGCAGTTCTTC	CSANGLAGVNEQFF
NA	NA	TRBV28	TRBJ1-5	TGTGCCAGCAGTTTCCCCATAGGGGGGGGGTATCAGCCCCAGCATTTT	CASSFPIGGGYQPQHF
few	TRBD1	TRBV5-1	TRBJ2-3	TGCGCCAGCAGCTTGTCCGGGACAGGGGGGCAAGATACGCAGTATTTT	CASSLSGTGGQDTQYF
few	NA	TRBV12-3/TRBV12-4	TRBJ2-5	TGTGCCAGCAGTTCCCGGACTACGATAGAGACCCAGTACTTC	CASSSRTTIETQYF
few	TRBD1	TRBV28	TRBJ2-3	TGTGCCAGCAGCTCCGGGACAGGGGGCTTTAATACGCAGTATTTT	CASSSGTGGFNTQYF
few	TRBD1	TRBV24-1	TRBJ2-1	TGTGCCACCAGCCCTGGGACAGTGGTGAGTCTATCCTACAATGAGCAGTTCTTC	CATSPGTVVSLSYNEQFF
NA	NA	TRBV6-1	TRBJ1-2	TGTGCCAGCAGTGAGGGGATGGCCTATGGCTACACCTTC	CASSEGMAYGYTF
few	TRBD1	TRBV4-2	TRBJ1-4	TGTGCCAGCACCACGACAGGGGGTCGTGAAAAACTGTTTTTT	CASTTTGGREKLFF
many	TRBD2	TRBV9	TRBJ2-3	TGTGCCAGCAGCGGACTAGCGGGGGGGCGCACAGATACGCAGTATTTT	CASSGLAGGRTDTQYF
NA	NA	TRBV5-1	TRBJ1-1	TGCGCCAGCAGCTTGAGGGGAGTGACAGCCAGCACTGAAGCTTTCTTT	CASSLRGVTASTEAFF
NA	NA	TRBV20-1	TRBJ2-3	TGCGGTGCTAGAGGTCTAGCAAGGGCCACAGATACGCAGTATTTT	CGARGLARATDTQYF
few	TRBD2	TRBV2	TRBJ2-7	TGTGCCAGCAACTTTGTTGCGGGAGGGTACGAGCAGTACTTC	CASNFVAGGYEQYF
few	NA	TRBV7-2	TRBJ1-5	TGTGCCAGCAGCTTCCGGCCAGTTAGCAATCAGCCCCAGCATTTT	CASSFRPVSNQPQHF
few	NA	TRBV27	TRBJ2-5	TGTGCCAGCAGTTTATCGGAAGGGACACGGCAAGAGACCCAGTACTTC	CASSLSEGTRQETQYF
few	TRBD1	TRBV20-1	TRBJ2-5	TGCAGTGCTAGGGAGACTAGTCCGACAGGGGTTGAGTACTTC	CSARETSPTGVEYF
few	NA	TRBV20-1	TRBJ2-5	TGCAGTGCTAGAGTCGACAGGGAGGAGAATGAGCAGTACTTC	CSARVDREENEQYF
NA	TRBD1	TRBV5-1	TRBJ2-5	TGCGCCAGCAGCTTGGCAGGACAGGGGGTAGAGACCCAGTACTTC	CASSLAGQGVETQYF
NA	NA	TRBV28	TRBJ1-4	TGTGCCAGCAGTTTGCCGGGGGGCGCAACTAATGAAAAACTGTTTTTT	CASSLPGGATNEKLFF
NA	TRBD2	TRBV4-1	TRBJ2-1	TGCGCCAGCAGCCAAGATCGCCGTCCTGAGCGGGAGTCGGCCAATGAGCAGTTCTTC	CASSQDRRPERESANEQFF
many	TRBD2	TRBV5-1	TRBJ2-4	TGCGCCAGCAGCATCCTCCCCCGGGGGGTATTAGCCAAAAACATTCAGTACTTC	CASSILPRGVLAKNIQYF
NA	NA	TRBV4-1	TRBJ1-5	TGCGCCAGCAGCCAAGAAATCGACAGGCCCAATCAGCCCCAGCATTTT	CASSQEIDRPNQPQHF
NA	NA	TRBV4-2	TRBJ2-2	TGTGCCAGCAGCCAAGATGGCTGGGGGGCCGGCACCGGGGAGCTGTTTTTT	CASSQDGWGAGTGELFF
few	NA	TRBV28	TRBJ2-7	TGTGCCAGCAGTTTTAAGGTTTACGAGCAGTACTTC	CASSFKVYEQYF
NA	NA	TRBV27	TRBJ2-1	TGTGCCAGCAGTTTATCATTAGAGACAAGGGATGAGCAGTTCTTC	CASSLSLETRDEQFF
few	TRBD2	TRBV7-9	TRBJ2-1	TGTGCCAGCAGGGGACTAGTGCTTCGGAATGAGCAGTTCTTC	CASRGLVLRNEQFF
few	TRBD2	TRBV20-1	TRBJ2-1	TGCAGTGCCATCCTAGCGGGCTCCTACAATGAGCAGTTCTTC	CSAILAGSYNEQFF
few	NA	TRBV6-5	TRBJ2-7	TGTGCCAGCAGGGACGTCGGGACCGCAACCTACGAGCAGTACTTC	CASRDVGTATYEQYF
few	TRBD1	TRBV20-1	TRBJ2-7	TGCAGTGCTTCCCCGGACAGGGGATACGAGCAGTACTTC	CSASPDRGYEQYF
NA	TRBD2	TRBV27	TRBJ2-1	TGTGCCAGCAGTTTATTTGGGACTAGGTCCTACAATGAGCAGTTCTTC	CASSLFGTRSYNEQFF